A selection of T cell receptor beta chains follows, all from one sample in a study of CD8 T cells in ankylosing spondylitis. TCRdb reanalysed the 5' RACE reads using MiXCR and keeps one entry per CDR3 protein. The sample carries tens of thousands of distinct CDR3 sequences, about 9% recorded once. The sequenced sample consisted of blood, either unsorted or a sorted T cell fraction (not recorded which). These receptors were collected from a male donor with ankylosing spondylitis. CDR3s leave out the opening cysteine and the closing phenylalanine or tryptophan. Fields, in order: CDR3 protein, D gene, J gene, V gene. A D gene is named only where the DNA matches it firmly.

ASSPPGLAERVSTDTQY . TRBJ2-3 TRBV27
ASSFGQAYEQY TRBD1 TRBJ2-7 TRBV27
ASGPTLQGVTQY . TRBJ2-3 TRBV5-6
ASSLVGRGVGEQF . TRBJ2-1 TRBV5-1
ASSRPWDRNPYNEQF TRBD1 TRBJ2-1 TRBV28
ASSIPGVNTEAF . TRBJ1-1 TRBV7-9
SVEAGAGNTIY . TRBJ1-3 TRBV29-1
ASSLAWGAGLAESLETQY . TRBJ2-5 TRBV7-2
ASRPTGNPAFNEQF . TRBJ2-1 TRBV7-9
ASSLAGTGGTDTQY TRBD1 TRBJ2-3 TRBV12-3/TRBV12-4
ASSHNQGTSGRVGGELF TRBD2 TRBJ2-2 TRBV12-3/TRBV12-4
ASIKRQGIDEQF TRBD1 TRBJ2-1 TRBV12-3/TRBV12-4
ASSWDTSPTGELF . TRBJ2-2 TRBV27
ASRLGGPATNEKLF . TRBJ1-4 TRBV7-9
ASSPGTSAKWDEQF TRBD2 TRBJ2-1 TRBV11-2
ASSPKWGQGNTEAF . TRBJ1-1 TRBV6-1
ASSLHTAANEQF . TRBJ2-1 TRBV7-9
SVETEYNEQF . TRBJ2-1 TRBV29-1
AAGKNGAGDRETQY . TRBJ2-5 TRBV24-1
ATSELGLAAPGWF TRBD2 TRBJ2-1 TRBV24-1
ASSLAQADFEKLF . TRBJ1-4 TRBV7-9
ATSDSGAVDGYT . TRBJ1-2 TRBV24-1
ASTERGPGDEQF . TRBJ2-1 TRBV12-3/TRBV12-4
ASSAYLAGPPYNEQF TRBD2 TRBJ2-1 TRBV13
SSSWAGANQPQH . TRBJ1-5 TRBV7-9
ASSEGVSGTEAF . TRBJ1-1 TRBV10-1